Below, 4 T cell receptor beta chains from the same sample are listed, as sequenced in a study of T cell repertoires in aging, cancer and after chemotherapy. Multiplex touch-down PCR with TRB-A/B primers amplified rearranged V-D-J TRB sequences. Each CDR3 protein gets one entry after TCRdb re-called the multiplex PCR reads with MiXCR. The repertoire consists of roughly 2,000 distinct CDR3 sequences, with 20% to 25% occurring once and the leading ten covering approximately 40%. The template was genomic DNA from peripheral blood, not RNA. Sample: blood. These receptors all stem from a human donor with a solid tumor.

This clonotype is deemed medium-sized. The chain joins TRBV19 to TRBJ2-7; D unclear. Per germline, CDR1 LNHDA and CDR2 SQIVND (reference sequence). The CDR3 length is 12 residues. Between the trimmed V and J ends, which lost 6 bases and 4 bases, there was a span of 10 bases. CDR3 sequence reads: CASSKGRYEQYF. The CDR3 DNA follows: TGTGCCAGTAGCAAGGGCAGATACGAGCAGTACTTC.

In its sample, this clonotype is medium-sized. The chain carries TRBV15 and TRBJ1-5, with D perhaps matching TRBD1 (5 bases). The V gene's germline CDR1 is LNHNV and CDR2 YYDKDF (reference sequence). This CDR3 is 13 amino acids long. The V end was cut by 0 bases, the J end by 10 bases, with 10 bases between. The CDR3 region is CATSRDRGTPQHF. In nucleotides, the CDR3 is TGTGCCACCAGCAGAGATAGAGGGACCCCCCAGCATTTT.

This clonotype occurred once. This CDR3 reads CASRGSGAKTDTQYF. In DNA form, the CDR3 reads TGTGCCAGCAGGGGGAGCGGGGCCAAAACAGATACGCAGTATTTT. The rearrangement joins TRBV19 to TRBJ2-3, with D perhaps TRBD1 or TRBD2 (7 bases each). Germline assignment: CDR1 LNHDA and CDR2 SQIVND (reference sequence). The CDR3 loop spans 15 amino acids. The V end lost 9 bases, the J end lost 3 bases, and 19 bases lay between the germline ends. Full variable domain (remainder filled in from reference TRBV19 and TRBJ2-3): DGGITQSPKYLFRKEGQNVTLSCEQNLNHDAMYWYRQDPGQGLRLIYYSQIVNDFQKGDIAEGYSVSREKKESFPLTVTSAQKNPTAFYLCASRGSGAKTDTQYFGPGTRLTVL.

This clonotype was seen a single time. The rearrangement uses TRBV6-5 and TRBJ2-1, with TRBD2 identical over 12 bases. The CDR3 consists of 17 residues. Germline CDR1 is MNHEY and CDR2 is SVGAGI. The J segment lost 5 bases and the V segment lost 0 bases, leaving 5 bases of the junction unmatched. CDR3 residues: CASSYSILAGGDNEQFF. The CDR3 DNA reads as TGTGCCAGCAGTTACTCGATACTAGCGGGGGGCGACAATGAGCAGTTCTTC.